A single sample gave rise to the 3 T cell receptor beta chains below, sequenced in a study of tumor-infiltrating lymphocytes in primary liver carcinoma. The tissue used was unsorted bulk material of roughly 17-32 mg. RNA and DNA were co-extracted from it with the AllPrep DNA/RNA mini kit. With a constant-region primer, TCR beta cDNA was made from approximately 520 ng of total RNA. Libraries covering TCR beta were generated through three nested multiplex PCR rounds (using a slightly modified ARM-PCR). Each of the first two PCR rounds ran roughly 9 cycles with TRBV1-TRBV30 forward and C-beta reverse primers. TCRdb redid the calling of the multiplex PCR reads with MiXCR, one entry per CDR3 protein. Altogether approximately 79,000 distinct CDR3 sequences are present, 60% to 75% being singletons, with the ten largest covering around a quarter. Sequenced input: liver tumor tissue from sampling region 4. Subset: tumor region T4, right-lateral pole. The origin of the receptors is a man in his forties with primary liver carcinoma and hepatitis B virus infection.

With respect to this clonotype: One end of the junction is discordant with germline, which a read error may explain. The V call is TRBV6-5, the J call TRBJ1-2; D gene uncertain. In germline, CDR1 is MNHEY, CDR2 SVGAGI. The CDR3 is 12 residues long. This CDR3 reads CASGRQLYGYTF. In DNA form, the CDR3 reads TGTGCCAGCGGACGCCAGCTCTATGGCTACACTTTC.

The J gene is TRBJ1-1, the V gene TRBV19; 7 bases agree with TRBD1. Per germline, CDR1 LNHDA and CDR2 SQIVND (reference sequence). V lost 10 bases and J lost 5; bases outside the gene matches: 22. This CDR3 comprises 17 residues. CDR3 coding DNA: TGTGCCACCCGACTGGACAGGTCTGGGATGGAGGGAACTGAAGCTTTCTTT. It specifies CATRLDRSGMEGTEAFF.

For this clonotype: Sequence at one end of the junction differs from germline and may be a read error. The V and J genes are TRBV4-2 and TRBJ2-1; D call uncertain. The CDR3 sequence is 16 residues long. In germline, CDR1 is LGHNA, CDR2 YNFKEQ. CDR3: CASNQDPVGVEDEQFF. The DNA of the CDR3 is TGTGCCAGCAACCAAGACCCCGTTGGTGTCGAGGATGAGCAGTTCTTC.